This T cell receptor (beta chain) was retrieved from a study of blood T cells in healthy people across ages. Isolated PBMCs totaled at least 7 million in each sample. Trimming left V 1 base short and J 10 bases short, with 11 bases between. This CDR3 region has 13 residues. Germline V gene data show CDR1 as LNHDA and CDR2 as SQIVND (reference sequence). It was with a sample-barcoded 5' primer and a J-beta primer mix that a second PCR of roughly 7 to 12 cycles was run. TCRdb ran MiXCR on the 5' RACE reads and lists one entry per CDR3 protein. The table includes roughly 1.6 million distinct CDR3 sequences, about 31% detected once.

Input material: blood. This receptor was obtained from a woman younger than 45 in good health. V and J are TRBV19 and TRBJ2-1; D is unclear. CDR3 loop: CASSIGSRTEQFF. DNA of the CDR3: TGTGCCAGTAGTATAGGTAGCCGCACGGAGCAGTTCTTC.